A single sample gave rise to the 5 T cell receptor beta chains below, sequenced in a study of lymphopenia after photon versus proton radiotherapy. This table comes from immunoSEQ multiplex PCR, and its TCRdb copy is limited to in-frame clones, with some not included. The table shows thousands of clones, with roughly 91% occurring only once. The sample was peripheral blood, taken from a patient treated with photon-based radiotherapy. The source of these receptors is a man aged 25-40 years with gastric cancer.

The CDR3 DNA sequence: TGTGCCACCTCTGACAGGCGGGGGGATACGCAGTATTTT. Translating gives CATSDRRGDTQYF. The V and J genes are TRBV19 and TRBJ2-3; D is possibly TRBD2 (7 bases). V lost 10 bases and J 6 bases, leaving 17 bases between the germline ends. The CDR3 totals 13 residues. Germline V CDR1 and CDR2: LNHDA, SQIVND (reference sequence).

This clone was found a few times. This chain connects TRBV7-9 to TRBJ2-7; 9 bases are a match to TRBD1. This CDR3 is 14 amino acids long. V lost 5 bases to trimming and J lost 7 bases; unmatched junction nucleotides: 9. Germline V lookup: CDR1 SEHNR, CDR2 FQNEAQ (reference sequence). CDR3 region: CASSESGQGDEQYF. In DNA form, the CDR3 reads TGTGCCAGCAGCGAATCGGGACAGGGAGATGAGCAGTACTTC.

This chain links TRBV27 with TRBJ2-2; 14 bases fit TRBD2. Germline loops: CDR1 MNHEY, CDR2 SMNVEV (reference sequence). CDR3 size: 17 residues. The ends lost 6 bases at V and 6 bases at J; junction bases unmatched: 9. The CDR3 DNA is TGTGCCAGCAGCATCTTCGGACTAGCGGGAGGTCCCGGGGAGCTGTTTTTT. It translates to CASSIFGLAGGPGELFF.

This chain links TRBV5-1 with TRBJ1-4; no clear D gene. The germline V and J ends were trimmed by 4 bases and 5 bases, with 15 bases remaining between them. This CDR3 has 15 amino acids. In germline, CDR1 is SGHRS, CDR2 YFSETQ. The CDR3 loop is CASSLDWAGNEKLFF. CDR3 in DNA: TGCGCCAGCAGCCTAGACTGGGCGGGGAATGAAAAACTGTTTTTT.

The chain couples TRBV6-5 to TRBJ2-7; 9 nucleotides match TRBD1. Per the germline V gene, CDR1 is MNHEY and CDR2 is SVGAGI. Trimming at V came to 4 bases and at J to 6 bases, leaving 10 bases not matched to a gene. This CDR3 has 15 residues. CDR3 sequence (DNA): TGTGCCAGCAGTTTCGGGACAGGGTTTCTTTCCGAGCAGTACTTC. Residues: CASSFGTGFLSEQYF.